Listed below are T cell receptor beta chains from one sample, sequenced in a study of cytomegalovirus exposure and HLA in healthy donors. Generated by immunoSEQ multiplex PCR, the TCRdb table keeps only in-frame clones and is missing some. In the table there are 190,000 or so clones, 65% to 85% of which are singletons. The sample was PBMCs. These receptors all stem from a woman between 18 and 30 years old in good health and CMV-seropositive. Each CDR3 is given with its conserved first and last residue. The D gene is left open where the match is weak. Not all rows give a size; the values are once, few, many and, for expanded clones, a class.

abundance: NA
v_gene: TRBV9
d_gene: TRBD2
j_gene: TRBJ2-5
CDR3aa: CASSLGDYLGADQYF
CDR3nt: TGTGCCAGCAGCCTGGGGGACTACCTAGGGGCGGACCAGTACTTC

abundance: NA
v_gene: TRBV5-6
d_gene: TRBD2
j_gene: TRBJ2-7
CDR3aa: CASSLPSGYEQYF
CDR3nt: TGTGCCAGCAGCTTGCCTAGCGGGTACGAGCAGTACTTC

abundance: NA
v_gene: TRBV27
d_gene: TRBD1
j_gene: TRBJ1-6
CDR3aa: CASSFGQGASPLHF
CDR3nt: TGTGCCAGCAGTTTCGGACAGGGGGCTTCACCCCTCCACTTT

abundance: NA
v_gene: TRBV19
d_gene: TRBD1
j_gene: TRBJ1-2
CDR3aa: CASSLGTANYGYTF
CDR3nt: TGTGCCAGTTCGCTTGGGACAGCTAACTATGGCTACACCTTC

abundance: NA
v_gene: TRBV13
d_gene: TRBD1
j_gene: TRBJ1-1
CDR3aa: CASSVNTGVAFF
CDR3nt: TGTGCCAGCAGCGTAAACACAGGGGTGGCTTTCTTT

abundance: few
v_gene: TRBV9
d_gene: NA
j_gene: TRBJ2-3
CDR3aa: CASSAGGPTDTQYF
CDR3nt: TGTGCCAGCAGCGCCGGGGGGCCGACTGATACGCAGTATTTT

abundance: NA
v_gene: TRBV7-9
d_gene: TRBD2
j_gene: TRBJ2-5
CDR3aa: CASSSNGLAEETQYF
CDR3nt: TGTGCCAGCAGCTCAAATGGACTAGCGGAAGAGACCCAGTACTTC

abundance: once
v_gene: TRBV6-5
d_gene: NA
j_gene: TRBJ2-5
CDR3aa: CASRPTAKETQYF
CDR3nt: TGTGCCAGCAGACCGACAGCGAAAGAGACCCAGTACTTC

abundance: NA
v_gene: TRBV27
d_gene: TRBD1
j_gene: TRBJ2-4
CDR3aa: CASTSDLGTGQNIQYF
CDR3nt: TGTGCCAGCACCTCCGACCTGGGGACAGGTCAAAACATTCAGTACTTC

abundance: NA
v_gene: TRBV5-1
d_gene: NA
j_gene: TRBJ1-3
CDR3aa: CASSPGTTGNTIYF
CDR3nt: TGCGCCAGCAGTCCTGGGACAACTGGAAACACCATATATTTT

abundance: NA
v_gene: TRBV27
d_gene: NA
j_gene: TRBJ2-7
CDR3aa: CASRGRGLREQYF
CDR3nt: TGTGCCAGCAGGGGCAGGGGTCTGAGGGAGCAGTACTTC

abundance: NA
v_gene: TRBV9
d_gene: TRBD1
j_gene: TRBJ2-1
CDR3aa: CASSVSTGHNEQFF
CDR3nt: TGTGCCAGCAGCGTTTCGACAGGGCACAATGAGCAGTTCTTC

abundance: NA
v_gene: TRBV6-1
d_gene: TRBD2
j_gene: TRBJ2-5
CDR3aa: CASKASGHGETQYF
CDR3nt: TGTGCCAGCAAAGCTAGCGGCCATGGGGAGACCCAGTACTTC

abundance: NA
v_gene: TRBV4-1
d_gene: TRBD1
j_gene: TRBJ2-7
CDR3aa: CASSQEVRGRAYEQYF
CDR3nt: TGCGCCAGCAGCCAAGAAGTTAGGGGGCGCGCGTACGAGCAGTACTTC

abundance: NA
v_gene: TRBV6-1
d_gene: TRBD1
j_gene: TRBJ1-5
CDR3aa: CATSGGQPQHF
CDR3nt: TGTGCCACCTCAGGGGGACAGCCCCAGCATTTT

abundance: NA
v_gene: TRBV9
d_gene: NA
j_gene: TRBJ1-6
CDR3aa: CASSEGGNNSPLHF
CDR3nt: TGTGCCAGCAGCGAGGGGGGGAATAATTCACCCCTCCACTTT

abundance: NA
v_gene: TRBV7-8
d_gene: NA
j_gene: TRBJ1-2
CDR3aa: CASSLAPGVRGYSNYGYTF
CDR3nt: TGTGCCAGCAGCTTAGCCCCAGGTGTTAGGGGTTATTCTAACTATGGCTACACCTTC

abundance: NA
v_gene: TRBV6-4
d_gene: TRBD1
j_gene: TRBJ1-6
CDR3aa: CASARTGDNSPLHF
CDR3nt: TGTGCCAGCGCCCGGACAGGGGACAATTCACCCCTCCACTTT

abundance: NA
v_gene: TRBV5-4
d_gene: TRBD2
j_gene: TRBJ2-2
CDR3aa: CASSPGAGLGIGGELFF
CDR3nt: TGTGCCAGCAGCCCAGGAGCGGGGCTAGGGATAGGAGGGGAGCTGTTTTTT

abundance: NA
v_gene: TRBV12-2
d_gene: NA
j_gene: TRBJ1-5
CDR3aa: CASRLVRDRFSQPQHF
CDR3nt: TGTGCAAGTCGCTTAGTCCGGGACAGGTTCAGTCAGCCCCAGCATTTT

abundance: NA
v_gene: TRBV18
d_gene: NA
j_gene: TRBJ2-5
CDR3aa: CASSPPVSRGETQYF
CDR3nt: TGTGCCAGCTCACCACCGGTCTCTAGAGGGGAGACCCAGTACTTC

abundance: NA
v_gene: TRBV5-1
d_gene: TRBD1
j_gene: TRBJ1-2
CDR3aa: CASSFGQGQGYGYTF
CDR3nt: TGCGCCAGCAGCTTCGGACAGGGTCAAGGCTATGGCTACACCTTC

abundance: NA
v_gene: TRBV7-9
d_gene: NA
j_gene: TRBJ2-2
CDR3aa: CASSLGQNTGELFF
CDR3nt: TGTGCCAGCAGCTTAGGACAGAACACCGGGGAGCTGTTTTTT

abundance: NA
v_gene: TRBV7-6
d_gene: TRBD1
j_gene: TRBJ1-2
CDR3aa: CASSLGDRGTSGYTF
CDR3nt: TGTGCCAGCAGCTTAGGGGACAGGGGAACAAGCGGCTACACCTTC

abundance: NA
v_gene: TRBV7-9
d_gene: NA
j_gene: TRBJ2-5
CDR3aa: CASSLEATQYF
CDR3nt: TGTGCCAGCAGCTTAGAAGCGACCCAGTACTTC

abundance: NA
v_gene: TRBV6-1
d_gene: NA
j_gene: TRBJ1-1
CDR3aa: CASSVATTVPSAFF
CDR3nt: TGTGCCAGCAGTGTAGCGACAACGGTACCTTCGGCTTTCTTT

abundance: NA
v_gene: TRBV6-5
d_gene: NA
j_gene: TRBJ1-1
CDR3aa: CASSYSRGLNTEAFF
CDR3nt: TGTGCCAGCAGTTACTCCAGGGGCCTGAACACTGAAGCTTTCTTT

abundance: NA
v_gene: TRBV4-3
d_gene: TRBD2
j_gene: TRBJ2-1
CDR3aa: CASSQALAGYLNEQFF
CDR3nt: TGCGCCAGCAGCCAAGCGCTAGCGGGGTACCTCAATGAGCAGTTCTTC

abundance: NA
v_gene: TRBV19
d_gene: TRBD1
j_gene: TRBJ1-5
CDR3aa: CASSIRQGAYQPQHF
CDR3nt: TGTGCCAGTAGTATCCGACAGGGGGCCTATCAGCCCCAGCATTTT

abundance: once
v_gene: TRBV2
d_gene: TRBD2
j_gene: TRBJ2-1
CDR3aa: CADRLAGGIYNEQFF
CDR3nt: TGTGCCGACCGACTAGCGGGGGGGATATACAATGAGCAGTTCTTC

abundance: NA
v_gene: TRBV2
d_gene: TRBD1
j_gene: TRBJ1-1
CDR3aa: CASTGAGGGGDTEAFF
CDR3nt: TGTGCCAGCACAGGGGCAGGGGGAGGAGGGGACACTGAAGCTTTCTTT

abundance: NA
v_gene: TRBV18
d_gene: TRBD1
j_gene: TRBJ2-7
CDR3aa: CASSPGGGQGAYEQYF
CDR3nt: TGTGCCAGCTCACCTGGAGGTGGACAGGGAGCCTACGAGCAGTACTTC

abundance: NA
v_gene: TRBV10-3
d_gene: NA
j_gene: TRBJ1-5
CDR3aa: CAISESQGFSLLAQHF
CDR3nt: TGTGCCATCAGTGAGTCGCAGGGATTTTCCCTTTTAGCCCAGCATTTT

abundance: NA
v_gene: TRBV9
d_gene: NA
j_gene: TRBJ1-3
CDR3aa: CASSVRENSGNTIYF
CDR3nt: TGTGCCAGCAGCGTACGGGAGAACTCTGGAAACACCATATATTTT

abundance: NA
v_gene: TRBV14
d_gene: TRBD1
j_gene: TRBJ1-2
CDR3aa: CASSPTGQYYGYTF
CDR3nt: TGTGCCAGCAGCCCCACGGGACAGTACTATGGCTACACCTTC

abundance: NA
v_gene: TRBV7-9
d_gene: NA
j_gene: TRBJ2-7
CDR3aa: CASSTSGSYEQYF
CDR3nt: TGTGCCAGCAGCACCTCGGGCTCCTACGAGCAGTACTTC

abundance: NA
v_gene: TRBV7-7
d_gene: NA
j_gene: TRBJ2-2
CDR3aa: CASSFGAANTGELFF
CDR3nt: TGTGCCAGCAGCTTTGGGGCAGCGAACACCGGGGAGCTGTTTTTT

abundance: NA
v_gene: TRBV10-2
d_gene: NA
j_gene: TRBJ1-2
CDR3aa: CASSESVFRQPDDGYTF
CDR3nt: TGCGCCAGCAGTGAGTCGGTTTTTAGACAGCCCGACGATGGCTACACCTTC

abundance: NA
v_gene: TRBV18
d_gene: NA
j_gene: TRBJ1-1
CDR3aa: CASSPSPNTEAFF
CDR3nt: TGTGCCAGCTCACCTTCTCCTAACACTGAAGCTTTCTTT

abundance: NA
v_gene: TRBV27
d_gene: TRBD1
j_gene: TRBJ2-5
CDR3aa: CASSTPGQYQETQYF
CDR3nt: TGTGCCAGCAGTACCCCGGGACAGTACCAAGAGACCCAGTACTTC

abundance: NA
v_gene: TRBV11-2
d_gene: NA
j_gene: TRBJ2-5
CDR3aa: CASALVRRAGETQYF
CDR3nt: TGTGCCAGCGCCTTGGTGAGGAGGGCCGGGGAGACCCAGTACTTC

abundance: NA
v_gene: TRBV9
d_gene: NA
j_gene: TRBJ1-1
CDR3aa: CASSVELASEAFF
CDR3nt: TGTGCCAGCAGCGTAGAGCTAGCCTCTGAAGCTTTCTTT